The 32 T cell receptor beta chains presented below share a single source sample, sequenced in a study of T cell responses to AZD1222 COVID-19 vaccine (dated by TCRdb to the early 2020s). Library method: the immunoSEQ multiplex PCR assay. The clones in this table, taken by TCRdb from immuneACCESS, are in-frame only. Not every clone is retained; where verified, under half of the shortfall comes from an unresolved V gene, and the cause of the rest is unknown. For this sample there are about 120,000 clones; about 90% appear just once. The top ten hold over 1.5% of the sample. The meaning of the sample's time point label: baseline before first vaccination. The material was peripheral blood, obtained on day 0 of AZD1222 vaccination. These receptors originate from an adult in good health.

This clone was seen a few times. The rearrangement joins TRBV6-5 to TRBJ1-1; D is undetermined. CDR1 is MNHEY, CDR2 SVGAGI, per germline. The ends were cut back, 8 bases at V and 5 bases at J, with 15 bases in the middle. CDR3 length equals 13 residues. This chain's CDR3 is CASGPRLWTEAFF. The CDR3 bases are TGTGCCAGCGGCCCGCGCCTTTGGACTGAAGCTTTCTTT.

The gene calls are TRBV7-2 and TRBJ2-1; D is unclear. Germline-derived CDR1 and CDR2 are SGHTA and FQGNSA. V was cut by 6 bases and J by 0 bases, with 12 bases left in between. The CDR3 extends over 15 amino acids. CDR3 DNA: TGTGCCAGCAGTCAGGCAGTGAACTCCTACAATGAGCAGTTCTTC. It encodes CASSQAVNSYNEQFF.

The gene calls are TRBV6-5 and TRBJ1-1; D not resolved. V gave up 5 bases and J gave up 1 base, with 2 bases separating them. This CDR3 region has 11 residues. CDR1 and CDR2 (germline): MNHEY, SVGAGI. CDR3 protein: CASSRNTEAFF. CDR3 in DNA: TGTGCCAGCAGTCGGAACACTGAAGCTTTCTTT.

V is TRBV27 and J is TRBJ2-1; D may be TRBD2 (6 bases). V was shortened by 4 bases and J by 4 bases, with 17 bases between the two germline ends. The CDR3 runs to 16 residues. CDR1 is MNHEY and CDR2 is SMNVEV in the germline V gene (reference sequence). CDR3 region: CASSSHASGGYNEQFF. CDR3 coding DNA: TGTGCCAGCAGTTCCCACGCCAGCGGAGGGTACAATGAGCAGTTCTTC.

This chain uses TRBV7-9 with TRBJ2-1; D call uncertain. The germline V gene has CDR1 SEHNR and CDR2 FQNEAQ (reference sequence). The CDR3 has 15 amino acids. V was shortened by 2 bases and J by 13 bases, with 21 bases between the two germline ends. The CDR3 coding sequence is TGTGCCAGCAGCTTAAACCCCCCGATGGAAAATGTTCAGTTCTTC. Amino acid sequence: CASSLNPPMENVQFF.

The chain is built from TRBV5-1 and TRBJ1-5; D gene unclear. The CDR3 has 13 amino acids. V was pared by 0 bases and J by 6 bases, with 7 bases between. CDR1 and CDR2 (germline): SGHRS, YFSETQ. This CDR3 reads CASSLVGGQPQHF. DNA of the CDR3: TGCGCCAGCAGCTTGGTTGGTGGTCAGCCCCAGCATTTT.

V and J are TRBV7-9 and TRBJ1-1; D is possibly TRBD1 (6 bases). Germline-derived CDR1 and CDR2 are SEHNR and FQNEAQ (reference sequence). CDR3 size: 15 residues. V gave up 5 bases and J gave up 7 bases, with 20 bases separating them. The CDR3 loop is CASSSNREWKGEAFF. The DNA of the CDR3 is TGTGCCAGCAGCAGCAACAGGGAATGGAAGGGTGAAGCTTTCTTT.

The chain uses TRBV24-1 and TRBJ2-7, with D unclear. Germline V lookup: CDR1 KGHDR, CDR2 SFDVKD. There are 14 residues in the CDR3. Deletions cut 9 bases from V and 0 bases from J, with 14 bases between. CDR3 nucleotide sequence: TGTGCCACCGGGTCCAGGCCGAGCTCCTACGAGCAGTACGTC. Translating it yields CATGSRPSSYEQYV.

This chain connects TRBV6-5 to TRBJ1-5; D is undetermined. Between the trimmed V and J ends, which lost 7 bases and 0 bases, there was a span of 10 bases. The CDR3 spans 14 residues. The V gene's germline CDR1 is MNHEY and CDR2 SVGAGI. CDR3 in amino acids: CASTLQHSNQPQHF. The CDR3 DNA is TGTGCCAGCACTCTCCAGCATAGCAATCAGCCCCAGCATTTT.

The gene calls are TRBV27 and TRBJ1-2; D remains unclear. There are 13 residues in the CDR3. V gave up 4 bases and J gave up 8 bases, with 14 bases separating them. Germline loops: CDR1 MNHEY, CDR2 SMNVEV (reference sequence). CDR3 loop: CASSSGWQDGYTF. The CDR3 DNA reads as TGTGCCAGCAGTTCTGGGTGGCAAGACGGCTACACCTTC.

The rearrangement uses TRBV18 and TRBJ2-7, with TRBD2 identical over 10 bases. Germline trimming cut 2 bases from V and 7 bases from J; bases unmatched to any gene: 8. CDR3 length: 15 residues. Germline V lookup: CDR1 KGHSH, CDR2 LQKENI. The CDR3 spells CASSPGAGGPWEQYF. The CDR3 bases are TGTGCCAGCTCACCAGGAGCGGGGGGGCCATGGGAGCAGTACTTC.

The CDR3 DNA reads TGTGCCAGCAGTTATTTCGGCAGACGCCCCTATGGCTACACCTTC. Protein sequence: CASSYFGRRPYGYTF. V and J are TRBV6-5 and TRBJ1-2; D is unclear. Trimming cost V 3 bases and J 4 bases, with 15 bases left between them. Germline V gives CDR1 MNHEY, CDR2 SVGAGI. The CDR3 consists of 15 residues.

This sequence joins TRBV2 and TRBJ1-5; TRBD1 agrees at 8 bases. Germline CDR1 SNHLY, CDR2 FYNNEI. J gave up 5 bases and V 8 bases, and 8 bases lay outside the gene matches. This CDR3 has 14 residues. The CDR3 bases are TGTGCCAGCGGAGATCGGACAGGGCATCAGCCCCAGCATTTT. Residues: CASGDRTGHQPQHF.

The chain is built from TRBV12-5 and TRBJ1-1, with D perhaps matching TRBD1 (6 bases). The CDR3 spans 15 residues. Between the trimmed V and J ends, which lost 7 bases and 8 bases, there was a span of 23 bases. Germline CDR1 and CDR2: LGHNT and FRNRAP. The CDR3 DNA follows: TGTGCTAGTGCTATCTCCTTCTTAGGACAGATAGAAGCTTTCTTT. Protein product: CASAISFLGQIEAFF. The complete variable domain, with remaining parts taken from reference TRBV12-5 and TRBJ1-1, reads DARVTQTPRHKVTEMGQEVTMRCQPILGHNTVFWYRQTMMQGLELLAYFRNRAPLDDSGMPKDRFSAEMPDATLATLKIQPSEPRDSAVYFCASAISFLGQIEAFFGQGTRLTVV.

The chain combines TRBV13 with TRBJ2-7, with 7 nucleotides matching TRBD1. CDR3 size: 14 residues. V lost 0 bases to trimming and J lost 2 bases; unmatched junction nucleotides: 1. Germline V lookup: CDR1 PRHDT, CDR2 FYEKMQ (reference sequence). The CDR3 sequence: CASSLGRGTYEQYF. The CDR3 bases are TGTGCCAGCAGCTTAGGCAGGGGGACCTACGAGCAGTACTTC.

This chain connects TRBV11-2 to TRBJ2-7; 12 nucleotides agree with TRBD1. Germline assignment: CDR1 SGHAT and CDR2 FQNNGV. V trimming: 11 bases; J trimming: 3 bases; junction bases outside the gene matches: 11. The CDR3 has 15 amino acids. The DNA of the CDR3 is TGTGCCGAGGGGACAGGGGGCCAAAAGGGCTACGAGCAGTACTTC. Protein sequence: CAEGTGGQKGYEQYF.

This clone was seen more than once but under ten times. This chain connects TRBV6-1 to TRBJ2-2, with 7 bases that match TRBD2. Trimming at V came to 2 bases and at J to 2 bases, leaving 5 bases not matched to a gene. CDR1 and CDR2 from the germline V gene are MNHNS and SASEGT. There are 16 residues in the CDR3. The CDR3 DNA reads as TGTGCCAGCAGTGAATGGCGGGGGTCAAACACCGGGGAGCTGTTTTTT. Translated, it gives CASSEWRGSNTGELFF.

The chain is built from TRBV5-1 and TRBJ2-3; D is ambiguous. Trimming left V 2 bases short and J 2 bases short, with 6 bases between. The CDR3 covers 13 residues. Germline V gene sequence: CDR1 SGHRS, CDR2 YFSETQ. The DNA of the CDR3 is TGCGCCAGCAGCTTTGGGCCCACAGATACGCAGTATTTT. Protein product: CASSFGPTDTQYF.

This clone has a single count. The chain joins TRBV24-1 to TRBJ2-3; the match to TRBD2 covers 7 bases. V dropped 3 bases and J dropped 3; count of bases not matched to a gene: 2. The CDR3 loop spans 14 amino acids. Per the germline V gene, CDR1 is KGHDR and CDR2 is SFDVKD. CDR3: CATSDVGRTDTQYF. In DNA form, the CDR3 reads TGTGCCACCAGTGATGTCGGGAGGACAGATACGCAGTATTTT.

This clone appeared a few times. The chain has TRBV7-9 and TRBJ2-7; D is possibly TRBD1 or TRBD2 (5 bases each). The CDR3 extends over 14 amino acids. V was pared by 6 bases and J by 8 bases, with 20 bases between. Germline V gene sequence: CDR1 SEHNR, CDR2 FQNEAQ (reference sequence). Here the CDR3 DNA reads TGTGCCAGCAGGAATACTAGGGGCTCTTTAAAGCAGTACGTC. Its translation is CASRNTRGSLKQYV.

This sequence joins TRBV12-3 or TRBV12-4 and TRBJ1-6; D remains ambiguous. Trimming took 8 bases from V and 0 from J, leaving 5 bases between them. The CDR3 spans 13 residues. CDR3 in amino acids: CASQFSYNSPLHF. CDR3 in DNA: TGTGCCAGCCAATTCTCCTATAATTCACCCCTCCACTTT.

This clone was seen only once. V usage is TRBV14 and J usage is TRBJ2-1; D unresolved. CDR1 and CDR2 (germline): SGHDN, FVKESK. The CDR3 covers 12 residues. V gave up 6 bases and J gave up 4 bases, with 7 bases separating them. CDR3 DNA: TGTGCCAGCAGTTTTACTTACAATGAGCAGTTCTTC. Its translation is CASSFTYNEQFF. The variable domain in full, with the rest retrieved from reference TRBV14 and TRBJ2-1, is EAGVTQFPSHSVIEKGQTVTLRCDPISGHDNLYWYRRVMGKEIKFLLHFVKESKQDESGMPNNRFLAERTGGTYSTLKVQPAELEDSGVYFCASSFTYNEQFFGPGTRLTVL.

CDR3 nucleotide sequence: TGCGCCAGCAGCCCGAGGGGGGATAATCAGCCCCAGCATTTT. Translated, it gives CASSPRGDNQPQHF. The chain has TRBV5-1 and TRBJ1-5; possible D gene TRBD1, 6 bases. Germline V gene lookup returns CDR1 SGHRS and CDR2 YFSETQ. The length of the CDR3 is 14 residues. Trimming took 4 bases from V and 4 from J, leaving 12 bases between them.

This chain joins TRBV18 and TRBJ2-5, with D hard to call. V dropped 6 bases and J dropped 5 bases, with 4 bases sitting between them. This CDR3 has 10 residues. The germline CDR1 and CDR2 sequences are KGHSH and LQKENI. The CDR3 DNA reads TGTGCCAGCTCCGGGGAGACCCAGTACTTC. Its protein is CASSGETQYF.

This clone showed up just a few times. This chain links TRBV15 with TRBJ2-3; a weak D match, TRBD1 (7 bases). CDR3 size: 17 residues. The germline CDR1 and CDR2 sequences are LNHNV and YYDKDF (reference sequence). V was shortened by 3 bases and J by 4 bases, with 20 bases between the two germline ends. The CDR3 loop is CATSSPYRRGRPDTQYF. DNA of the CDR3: TGTGCCACCAGCAGCCCCTACCGGAGGGGGCGCCCAGATACGCAGTATTTT.

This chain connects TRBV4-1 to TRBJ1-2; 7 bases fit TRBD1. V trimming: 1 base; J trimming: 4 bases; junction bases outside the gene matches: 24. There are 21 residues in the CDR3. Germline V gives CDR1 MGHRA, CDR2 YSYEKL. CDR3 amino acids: CASSQAGLRDSGSPRRYGYTF. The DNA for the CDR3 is TGCGCCAGCAGCCAAGCTGGTTTACGGGACAGCGGATCCCCCCGACGCTATGGCTACACCTTC.

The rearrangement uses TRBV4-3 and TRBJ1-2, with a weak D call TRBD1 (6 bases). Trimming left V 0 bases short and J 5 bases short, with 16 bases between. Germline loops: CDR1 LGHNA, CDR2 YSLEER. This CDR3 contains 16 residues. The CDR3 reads CASSQESGGLGYGYTF. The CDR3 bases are TGCGCCAGCAGCCAAGAAAGCGGGGGCCTAGGGTATGGCTACACCTTC.

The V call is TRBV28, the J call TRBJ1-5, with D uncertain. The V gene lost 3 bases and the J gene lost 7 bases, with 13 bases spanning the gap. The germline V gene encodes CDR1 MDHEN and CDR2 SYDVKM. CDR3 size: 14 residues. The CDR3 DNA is TGTGCCAGCAGTTTGATTGGGTTCTTACAGCCCCAGCATTTT. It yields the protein CASSLIGFLQPQHF.

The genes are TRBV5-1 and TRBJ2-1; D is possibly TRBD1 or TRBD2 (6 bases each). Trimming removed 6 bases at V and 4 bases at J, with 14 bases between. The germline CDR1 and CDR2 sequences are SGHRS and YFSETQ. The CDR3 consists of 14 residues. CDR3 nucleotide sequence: TGCGCCAGCACCGGGGGCGGGACTTACAATGAGCAGTTCTTC. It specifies CASTGGGTYNEQFF.

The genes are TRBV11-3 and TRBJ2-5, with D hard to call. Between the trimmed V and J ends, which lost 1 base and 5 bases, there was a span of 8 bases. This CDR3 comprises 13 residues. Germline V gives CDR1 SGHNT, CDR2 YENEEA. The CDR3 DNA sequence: TGTGCCAGCAGCTTAGGGGCGGAGGAGACCCAGTACTTC. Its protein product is CASSLGAEETQYF.

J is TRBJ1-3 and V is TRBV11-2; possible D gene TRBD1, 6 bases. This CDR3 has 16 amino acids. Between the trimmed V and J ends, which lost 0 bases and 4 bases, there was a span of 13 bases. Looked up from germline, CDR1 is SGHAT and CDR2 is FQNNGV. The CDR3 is CASSLDPPGTGNTIYF. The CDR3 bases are TGTGCCAGCAGCTTAGATCCCCCAGGGACAGGAAACACCATATATTTT. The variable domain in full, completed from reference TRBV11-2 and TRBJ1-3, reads EAGVAQSPRYKIIEKRQSVAFWCNPISGHATLYWYQQILGQGPKLLIQFQNNGVVDDSQLPKDRFSAERLKGVDSTLKIQPAKLEDSAVYLCASSLDPPGTGNTIYFGEGSWLTVV.

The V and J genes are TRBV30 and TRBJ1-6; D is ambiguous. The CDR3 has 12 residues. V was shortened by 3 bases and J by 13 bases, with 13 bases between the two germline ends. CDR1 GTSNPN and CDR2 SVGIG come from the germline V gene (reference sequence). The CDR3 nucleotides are TGTGCCTGGAGCTTGAACCTCCCGCCCCTCCACTTT. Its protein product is CAWSLNLPPLHF.